The clone carrying this T cell receptor beta chain came up once. As yet, its antigen is unknown. This sample was included in a study of PD-1 blockade in classical Hodgkin lymphoma. Every patient experienced relapse after autologous stem cell transplantation, and brentuximab vedotin exposure varied. Purification of CD4+ T cells from thawed PBMCs was performed via magnetic negative selection. Study findings and constraints: Lower baseline TCR diversity marked trial partial responders and progressors. By C4D1, CD4+ diversity increased significantly, especially in complete responders. In newly diagnosed patients, baseline TCR diversity was reportedly below that of healthy donors.

Generated by immunoSEQ multiplex PCR, the TCRdb table keeps only in-frame clones and is missing some. The data hold some 890 clones, with about 85% observed a single time. This receptor was identified in a human donor with classical Hodgkin lymphoma. Material: CD4+ T cells from blood, obtained at baseline.

The CDR3 reads CASSLSGGGAGKTQYF. In DNA, the CDR3 is TGTGCCAGCAGCTTATCTGGCGGTGGAGCAGGAAAGACCCAGTACTTC. The V call is TRBV7-9, the J call TRBJ2-5; D gene ambiguous. This CDR3 spans 16 amino acids. Germline values: CDR1 SEHNR, CDR2 FQNEAQ (reference sequence). Between the trimmed V and J ends, which lost 2 bases and 6 bases, there was a span of 19 bases.